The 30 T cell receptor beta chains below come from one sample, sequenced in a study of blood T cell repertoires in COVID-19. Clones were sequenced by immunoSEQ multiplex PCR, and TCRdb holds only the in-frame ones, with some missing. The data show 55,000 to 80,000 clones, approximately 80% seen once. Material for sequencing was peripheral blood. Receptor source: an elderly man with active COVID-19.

CDR3 in amino acids: CASSLAAQVNTEAFF. For the CDR3, the DNA is TGCGCCAGCAGCTTGGCCGCTCAGGTGAACACTGAAGCTTTCTTT. The chain uses TRBV5-1 and TRBJ1-1; D ambiguous. The V end lost 0 bases, the J end lost 0 bases, and 9 bases lay between the germline ends. Germline CDR1 SGHRS, CDR2 YFSETQ. The CDR3 has 15 amino acids.

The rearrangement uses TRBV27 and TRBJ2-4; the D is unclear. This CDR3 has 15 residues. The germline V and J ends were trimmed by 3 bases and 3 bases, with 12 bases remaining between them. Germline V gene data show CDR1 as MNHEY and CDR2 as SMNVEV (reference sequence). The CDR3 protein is CASSFSNSGKNIQYF. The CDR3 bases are TGTGCCAGCAGTTTTAGCAACTCCGGCAAAAACATTCAGTACTTC.

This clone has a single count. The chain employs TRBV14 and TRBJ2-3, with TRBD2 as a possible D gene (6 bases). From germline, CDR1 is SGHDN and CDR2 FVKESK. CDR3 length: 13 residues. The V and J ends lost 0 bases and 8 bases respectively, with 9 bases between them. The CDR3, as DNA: TGTGCCAGCAGCCAAGATCTCGGGGGTACGCAGTATTTT. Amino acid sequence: CASSQDLGGTQYF.

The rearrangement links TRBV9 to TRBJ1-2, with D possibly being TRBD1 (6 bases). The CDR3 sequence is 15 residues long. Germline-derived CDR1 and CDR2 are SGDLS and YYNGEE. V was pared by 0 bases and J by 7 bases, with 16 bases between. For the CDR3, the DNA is TGTGCCAGCAGCGTAGAGGCTACCTTCAGGGGTGGCTACACCTTC. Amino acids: CASSVEATFRGGYTF.

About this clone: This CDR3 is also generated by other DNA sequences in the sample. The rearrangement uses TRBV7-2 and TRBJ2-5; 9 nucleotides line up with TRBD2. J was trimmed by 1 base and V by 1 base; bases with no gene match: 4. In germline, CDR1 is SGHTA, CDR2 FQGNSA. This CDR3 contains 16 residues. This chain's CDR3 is CASSLGPAGGQETQYF. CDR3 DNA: TGTGCCAGCAGCTTAGGTCCAGCGGGGGGCCAAGAGACCCAGTACTTC.

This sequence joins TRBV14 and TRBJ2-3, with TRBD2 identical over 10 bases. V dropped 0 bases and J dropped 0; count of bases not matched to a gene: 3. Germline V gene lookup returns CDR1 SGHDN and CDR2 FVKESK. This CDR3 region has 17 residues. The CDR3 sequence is CASSQDLGLASTDTQYF. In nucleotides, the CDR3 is TGTGCCAGCAGCCAAGATTTGGGACTAGCGAGCACAGATACGCAGTATTTT.

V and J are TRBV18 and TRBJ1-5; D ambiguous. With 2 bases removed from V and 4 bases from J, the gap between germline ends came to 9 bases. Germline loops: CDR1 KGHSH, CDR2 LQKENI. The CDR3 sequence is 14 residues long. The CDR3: CASSPASGNQPQHF. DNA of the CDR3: TGTGCCAGCTCACCAGCGTCGGGGAATCAGCCCCAGCATTTT.

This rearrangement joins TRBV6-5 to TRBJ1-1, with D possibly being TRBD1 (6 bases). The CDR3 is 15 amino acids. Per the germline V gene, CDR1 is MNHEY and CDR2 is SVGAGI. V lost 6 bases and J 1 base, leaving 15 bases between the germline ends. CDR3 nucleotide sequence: TGTGCCAGCAGGGACCGACAGGCCTCGAACACTGAAGCTTTCTTT. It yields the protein CASRDRQASNTEAFF.

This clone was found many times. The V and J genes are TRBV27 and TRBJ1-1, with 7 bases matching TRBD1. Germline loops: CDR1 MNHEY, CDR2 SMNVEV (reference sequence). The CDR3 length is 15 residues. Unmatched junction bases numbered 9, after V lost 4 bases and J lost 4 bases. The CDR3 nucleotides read TGTGCCAGCAGTTGGACAGGAGGGCGGGGCACTGAAGCTTTCTTT. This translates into CASSWTGGRGTEAFF.

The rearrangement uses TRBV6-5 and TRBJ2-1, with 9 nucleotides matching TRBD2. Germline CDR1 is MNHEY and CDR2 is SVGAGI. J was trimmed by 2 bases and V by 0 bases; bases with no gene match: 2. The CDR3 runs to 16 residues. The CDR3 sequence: CASSYSRGRAYNEQFF. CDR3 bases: TGTGCCAGCAGTTACTCGCGCGGGAGGGCCTACAATGAGCAGTTCTTC.

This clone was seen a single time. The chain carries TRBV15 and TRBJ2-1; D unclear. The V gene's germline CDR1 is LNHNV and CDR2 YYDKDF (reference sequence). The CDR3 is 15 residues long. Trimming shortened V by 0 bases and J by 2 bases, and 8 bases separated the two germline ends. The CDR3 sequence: CATSRDRGTYNEQFF. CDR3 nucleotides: TGTGCCACCAGCAGAGATCGAGGAACCTACAATGAGCAGTTCTTC.

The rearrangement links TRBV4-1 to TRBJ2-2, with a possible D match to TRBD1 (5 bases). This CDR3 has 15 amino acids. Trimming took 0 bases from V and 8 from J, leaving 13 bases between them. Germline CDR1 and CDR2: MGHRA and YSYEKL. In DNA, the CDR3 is TGCGCCAGCAGCCAAGATGCAGGGATGATAGGGGAGCTGTTTTTT. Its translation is CASSQDAGMIGELFF.

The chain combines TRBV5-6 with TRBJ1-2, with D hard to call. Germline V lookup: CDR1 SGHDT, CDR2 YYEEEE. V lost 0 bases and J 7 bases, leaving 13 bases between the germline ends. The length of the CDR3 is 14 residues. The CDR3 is CASSLVAAGGGYTF. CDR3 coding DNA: TGTGCCAGCAGCTTGGTTGCTGCGGGTGGTGGCTACACCTTC.

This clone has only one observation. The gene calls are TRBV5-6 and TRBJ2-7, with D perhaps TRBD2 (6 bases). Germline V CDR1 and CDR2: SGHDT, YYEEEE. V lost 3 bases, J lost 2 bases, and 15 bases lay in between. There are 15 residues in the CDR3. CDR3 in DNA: TGTGCCAGCAGCTATATATTGACGGGAGCCTACGAGCAGTACTTC. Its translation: CASSYILTGAYEQYF.

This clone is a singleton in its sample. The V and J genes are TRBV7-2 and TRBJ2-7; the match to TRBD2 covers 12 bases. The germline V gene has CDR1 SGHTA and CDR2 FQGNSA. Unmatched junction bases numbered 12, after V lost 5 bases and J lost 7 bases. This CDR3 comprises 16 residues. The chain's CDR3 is CASSRSLAGGVGEQYF. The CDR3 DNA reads TGTGCCAGCAGCCGCTCACTAGCGGGGGGTGTCGGAGAGCAGTACTTC.

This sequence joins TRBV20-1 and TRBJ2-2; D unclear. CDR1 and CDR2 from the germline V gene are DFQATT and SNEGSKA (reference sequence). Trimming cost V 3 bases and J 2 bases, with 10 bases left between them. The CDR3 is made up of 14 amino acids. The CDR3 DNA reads TGCAGTGCTAGTCCCCCCGTTAACACCGGGGAGCTGTTTTTT. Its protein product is CSASPPVNTGELFF.

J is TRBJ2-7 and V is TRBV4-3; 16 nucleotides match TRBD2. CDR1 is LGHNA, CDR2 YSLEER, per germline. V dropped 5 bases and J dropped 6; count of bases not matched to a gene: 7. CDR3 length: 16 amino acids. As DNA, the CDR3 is TGCGCCAGCAGCTCAGGGACTAGCGGGAGGGCCCTCGAGCAGTACTTC. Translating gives CASSSGTSGRALEQYF.

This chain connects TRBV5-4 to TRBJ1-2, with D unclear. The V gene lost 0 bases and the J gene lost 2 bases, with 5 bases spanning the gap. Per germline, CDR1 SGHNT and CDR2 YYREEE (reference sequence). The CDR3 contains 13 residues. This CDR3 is CASSLGQNYGYTF. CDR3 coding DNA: TGTGCCAGCAGCTTGGGGCAGAACTATGGCTACACCTTC.

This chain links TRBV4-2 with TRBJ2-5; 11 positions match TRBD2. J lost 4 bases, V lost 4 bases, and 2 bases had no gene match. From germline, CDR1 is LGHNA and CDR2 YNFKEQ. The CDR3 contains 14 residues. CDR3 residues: CASSLAGGGETQYF. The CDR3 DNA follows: TGTGCCAGCAGCCTAGCGGGGGGGGGAGAGACCCAGTACTTC.

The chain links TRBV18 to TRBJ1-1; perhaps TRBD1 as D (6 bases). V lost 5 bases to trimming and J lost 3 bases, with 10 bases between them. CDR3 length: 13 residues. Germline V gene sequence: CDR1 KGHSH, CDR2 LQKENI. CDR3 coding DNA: TGTGCCAGCTCAAGGGACAAAGACACTGAAGCTTTCTTT. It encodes CASSRDKDTEAFF.

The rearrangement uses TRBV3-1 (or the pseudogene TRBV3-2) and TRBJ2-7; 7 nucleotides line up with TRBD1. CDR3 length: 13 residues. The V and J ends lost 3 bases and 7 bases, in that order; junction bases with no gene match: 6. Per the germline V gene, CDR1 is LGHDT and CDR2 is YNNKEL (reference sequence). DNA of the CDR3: TGTGCCAGCAGCCAGGCCAACAGGGGAGAGCAGTACTTC. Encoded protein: CASSQANRGEQYF.

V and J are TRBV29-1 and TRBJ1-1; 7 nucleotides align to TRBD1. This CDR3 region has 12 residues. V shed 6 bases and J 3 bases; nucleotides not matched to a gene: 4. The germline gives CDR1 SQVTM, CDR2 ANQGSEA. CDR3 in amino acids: CSVRTGHTEAFF. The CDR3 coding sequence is TGCAGCGTGCGGACAGGACACACTGAAGCTTTCTTT.

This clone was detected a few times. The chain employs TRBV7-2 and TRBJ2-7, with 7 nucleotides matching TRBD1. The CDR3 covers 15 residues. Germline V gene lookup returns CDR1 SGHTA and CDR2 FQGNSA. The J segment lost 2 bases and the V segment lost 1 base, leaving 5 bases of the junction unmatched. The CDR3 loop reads CASSLDRGATYEQYF. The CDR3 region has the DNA TGTGCCAGCAGCTTAGACAGGGGCGCAACCTACGAGCAGTACTTC.

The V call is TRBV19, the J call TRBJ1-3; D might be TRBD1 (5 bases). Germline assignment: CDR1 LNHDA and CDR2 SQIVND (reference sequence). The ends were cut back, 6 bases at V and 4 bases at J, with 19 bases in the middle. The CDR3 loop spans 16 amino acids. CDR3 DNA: TGTGCCAGTAGCTCAATTGCGGGGCAAATGGGAAACACCATATATTTT. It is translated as CASSSIAGQMGNTIYF.

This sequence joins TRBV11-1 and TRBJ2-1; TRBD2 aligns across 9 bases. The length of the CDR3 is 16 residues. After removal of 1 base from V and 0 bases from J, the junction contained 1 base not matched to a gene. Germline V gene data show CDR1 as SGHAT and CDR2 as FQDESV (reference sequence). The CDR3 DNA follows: TGTGCCAGCAGCTTAGGTAGCGGGAGCTCCTACAATGAGCAGTTCTTC. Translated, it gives CASSLGSGSSYNEQFF.

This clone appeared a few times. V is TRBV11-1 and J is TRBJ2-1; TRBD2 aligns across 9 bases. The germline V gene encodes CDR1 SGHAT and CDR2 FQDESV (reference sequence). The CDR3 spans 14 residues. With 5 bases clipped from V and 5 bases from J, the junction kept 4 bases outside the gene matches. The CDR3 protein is CASSNQRGDNEQFF. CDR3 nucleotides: TGTGCCAGCAGCAATCAGCGGGGGGACAATGAGCAGTTCTTC. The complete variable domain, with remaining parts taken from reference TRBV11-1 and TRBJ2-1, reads EAEVAQSPRYKITEKSQAVAFWCDPISGHATLYWYRQILGQGPELLVQFQDESVVDDSQLPKDRFSAERLKGVDSTLKIQPAELGDSAMYLCASSNQRGDNEQFFGPGTRLTVL.

CDR3 nucleotide sequence: TGTGCCAGCAGCTCCCGGGACATCGGCCGAGCTTTCTTT. It specifies CASSSRDIGRAFF. V gene TRBV7-2 combines with J gene TRBJ1-1, with D possibly TRBD1 on 6 matching bases. In germline, CDR1 is SGHTA, CDR2 FQGNSA. The CDR3 spans 13 residues. V was trimmed by 4 bases and J by 10 bases, leaving 16 bases between them.

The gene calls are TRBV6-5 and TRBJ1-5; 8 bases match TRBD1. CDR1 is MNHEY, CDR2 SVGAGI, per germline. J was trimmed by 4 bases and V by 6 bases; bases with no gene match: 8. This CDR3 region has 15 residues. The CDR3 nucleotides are TGTGCCAGCAGAATCTCAGGGGGCTCGAATCAGCCCCAGCATTTT. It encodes CASRISGGSNQPQHF.

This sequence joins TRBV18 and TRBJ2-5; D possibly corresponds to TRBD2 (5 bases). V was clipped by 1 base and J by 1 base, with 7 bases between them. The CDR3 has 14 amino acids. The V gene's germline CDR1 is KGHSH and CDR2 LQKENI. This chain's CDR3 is CASSPRELQETQYF. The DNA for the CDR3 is TGTGCCAGCTCACCACGGGAGCTCCAAGAGACCCAGTACTTC.

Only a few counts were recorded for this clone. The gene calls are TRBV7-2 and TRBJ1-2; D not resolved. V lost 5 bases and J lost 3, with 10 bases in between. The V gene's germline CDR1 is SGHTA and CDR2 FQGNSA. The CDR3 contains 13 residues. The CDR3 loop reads CASSPWGDYGYTF. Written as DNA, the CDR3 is TGTGCCAGCAGCCCGTGGGGAGACTATGGCTACACCTTC. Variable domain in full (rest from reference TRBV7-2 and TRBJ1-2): GAGVSQSPSNKVTEKGKDVELRCDPISGHTALYWYRQSLGQGLEFLIYFQGNSAPDKSGLPSDRFSAERTGGSVSTLTIQRTQQEDSAVYLCASSPWGDYGYTFGSGTRLTVV.